A selection of T cell receptor beta chains follows, all from one sample in a study of T-cell reconstitution after alpha-beta-depleted transplantation in children. TCRdb processed the PCR reads anew with MiXCR; each CDR3 protein has one entry. The sample holds about 200,000 distinct CDR3 sequences; under 8.5% are singletons and the top ten take approximately 6%. The sequencing here drew on PBMCs, taken before TCRalphabeta/CD19-depleted stem cell transplant. All receptors derive from a boy aged 2-9 years with acute lymphoblastic leukemia, due to receive a stem cell transplant. The CDR3 runs from the conserved cysteine through the conserved F or W. A D gene is named only where the DNA matches it firmly. Clone sizes are given selectively: once, few, many, or a class where the clone is expanded.

CDR3aa	CDR3nt	d_gene	abundance	v_gene	j_gene
CASSAGTLYEQYF	TGCGCCAGCAGCGCTGGGACTCTCTACGAGCAGTACTTC	NA	few	TRBV5-1	TRBJ2-7
CASRPGGIGEKLFF	TGTGCCAGCAGGCCAGGGGGCATCGGTGAAAAACTGTTTTTT	TRBD1	many	TRBV6-5	TRBJ1-4
CASSSTSGAYNEQFF	TGTGCCAGCAGCTCGACTAGCGGGGCCTACAATGAGCAGTTCTTC	TRBD2	many	TRBV5-6	TRBJ2-1
CASSLERETQYF	TGTGCCAGCAGCTTAGAGCGGGAGACCCAGTACTTC	NA	many	TRBV7-2	TRBJ2-5
CASSQLAQTYEQYF	TGTGCCAGCAGCCAACTAGCGCAGACTTACGAGCAGTACTTC	NA	many	TRBV3-1	TRBJ2-7
CASSLGGLAGVTDTQYF	TGTGCCAGCAGCTTAGGGGGACTAGCGGGAGTTACAGATACGCAGTATTTT	TRBD2	few	TRBV7-2	TRBJ2-3
CSVVAREETQYF	TGCAGCGTTGTAGCCCGGGAAGAGACCCAGTACTTC	NA	many	TRBV29-1	TRBJ2-5
CASTLGLGVLREQYF	TGTGCCAGCACTCTGGGACTAGGAGTGCTTAGGGAGCAGTACTTC	TRBD2	many	TRBV12-3/TRBV12-4	TRBJ2-7
CANSLVGTAGTNTEAFF	TGTGCCAACAGCTTAGTGGGGACAGCAGGGACGAACACTGAAGCTTTCTTT	TRBD1	many	TRBV7-2	TRBJ1-1
CASSLGPGLAGGEPFF	TGTGCCAGCAGCTTAGGACCGGGACTAGCGGGCGGGGAGCCGTTTTTT	TRBD2	NA	TRBV5-4	TRBJ2-2
CASRPSGTGPYEQYF	TGTGCCAGCAGGCCATCCGGGACAGGGCCCTACGAGCAGTACTTC	TRBD1	many	TRBV28	TRBJ2-7
CASRGEYYGYTF	TGTGCCAGCAGGGGGGAGTACTATGGCTACACCTTC	NA	few	TRBV6-1	TRBJ1-2
CASSYGANPSYEQYF	TGTGCCAGCAGTTATGGGGCCAACCCTTCCTACGAGCAGTACTTC	NA	many	TRBV6-5	TRBJ2-7
CASTVSPGPKGHGYTF	TGTGCCAGCACTGTCAGCCCGGGACCCAAGGGCCATGGCTACACCTTC	NA	NA	TRBV2	TRBJ1-2
CSALRQGISEQYF	TGCAGTGCTCTAAGACAGGGGATAAGCGAGCAGTACTTC	TRBD1	NA	TRBV20-1	TRBJ2-7
CASSYDQIQGTEAFF	TGTGCCAGCAGTTACGATCAGATCCAGGGAACTGAAGCTTTCTTT	NA	many	TRBV6-5	TRBJ1-1